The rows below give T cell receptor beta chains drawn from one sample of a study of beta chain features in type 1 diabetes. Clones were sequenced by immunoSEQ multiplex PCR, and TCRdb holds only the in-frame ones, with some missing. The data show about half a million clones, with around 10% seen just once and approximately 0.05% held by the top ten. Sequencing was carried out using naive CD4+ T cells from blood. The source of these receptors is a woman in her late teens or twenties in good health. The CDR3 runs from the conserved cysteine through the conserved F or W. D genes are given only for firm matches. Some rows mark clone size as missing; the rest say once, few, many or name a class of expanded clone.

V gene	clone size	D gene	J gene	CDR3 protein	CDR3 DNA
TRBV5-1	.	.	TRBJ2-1	CASSRVPHPGDNEQFF	TGCGCCAGCAGCCGCGTCCCTCACCCTGGGGACAATGAGCAGTTCTTC
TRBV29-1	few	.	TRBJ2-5	CSGSWARETQYF	TGCAGTGGATCATGGGCCCGAGAGACCCAGTACTTC
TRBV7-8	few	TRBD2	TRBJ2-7	CASSSRGTSDAYEQYF	TGTGCCAGCAGCTCACGGGGGACTAGCGATGCCTACGAGCAGTACTTC
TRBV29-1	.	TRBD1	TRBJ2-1	CSVTGTGGGMKFF	TGCAGCGTCACCGGGACAGGGGGTGGAATGAAGTTCTTC
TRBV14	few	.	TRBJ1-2	CASSQRAGTAYGYTF	TGTGCCAGCAGCCAACGCGCAGGGACGGCTTATGGCTACACCTTC
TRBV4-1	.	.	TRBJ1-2	CASSQEVGRGYGYTF	TGCGCCAGCAGCCAAGAGGTAGGCCGGGGCTATGGCTACACCTTC
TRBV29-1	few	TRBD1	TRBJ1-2	CSLWDSIYGYTF	TGCAGCCTATGGGACAGCATTTATGGCTACACCTTC
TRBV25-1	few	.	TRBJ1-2	CASSGLVGGNGYTF	TGTGCCAGCAGTGGGCTGGTTGGTGGGAATGGCTACACCTTC
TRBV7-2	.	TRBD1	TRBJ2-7	CASSSHVGTGINEQYF	TGTGCCAGCAGCTCCCACGTGGGGACAGGGATAAACGAGCAGTACTTC
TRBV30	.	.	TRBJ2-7	CAWSVDGLGEQYF	TGTGCCTGGAGTGTAGATGGGCTCGGCGAGCAGTACTTC
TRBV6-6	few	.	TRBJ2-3	CASSTGRTSTDTQYF	TGTGCCAGCAGCACGGGACGGACTAGCACAGATACGCAGTATTTT
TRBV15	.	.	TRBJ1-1	CATSRSGAMNTEAFF	TGTGCCACCAGCAGGTCGGGAGCCATGAACACTGAAGCTTTCTTT
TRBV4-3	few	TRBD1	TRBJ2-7	CASSQLLPGQGIRYEQYF	TGCGCCAGCAGCCAACTACTCCCGGGACAGGGTATTCGATACGAGCAGTACTTC
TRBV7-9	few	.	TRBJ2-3	CASSFSSGRGDTQYF	TGTGCCAGCAGCTTTTCCAGCGGACGTGGAGATACGCAGTATTTT
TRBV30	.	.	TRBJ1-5	CAWSAPPGGQPQHF	TGTGCCTGGAGTGCCCCCCCCGGGGGTCAGCCCCAGCATTTT
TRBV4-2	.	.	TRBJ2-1	CASSPAGLAYNEQFF	TGTGCCAGCAGCCCCGCGGGACTGGCCTACAATGAGCAGTTCTTC
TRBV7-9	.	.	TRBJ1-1	CASSSGVMKGPPPEAFF	TGTGCCAGCAGCTCTGGGGTGATGAAGGGCCCTCCGCCTGAAGCTTTCTTT
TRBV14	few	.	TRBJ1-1	CASSPSVGGNTEAFF	TGTGCCAGCAGCCCCTCGGTTGGGGGCAACACTGAAGCTTTCTTT
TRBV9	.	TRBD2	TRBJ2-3	CASSVAGLAGYKTDTQYF	TGTGCCAGCAGCGTAGCTGGTCTAGCGGGGTATAAGACAGATACGCAGTATTTT
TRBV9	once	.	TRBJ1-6	CASSATGSSYNSPLHF	TGTGCCAGCAGCGCAACAGGGAGCTCCTATAATTCACCCCTCCACTTT
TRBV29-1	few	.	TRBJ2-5	CSVATAKETQYF	TGCAGCGTTGCTACAGCTAAAGAGACCCAGTACTTC
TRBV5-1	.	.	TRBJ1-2	CASRERTNYGYTF	TGCGCCAGCAGAGAGAGAACTAACTATGGCTACACCTTC
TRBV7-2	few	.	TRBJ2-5	CASSPDPLGETQYF	TGTGCCAGCAGTCCGGACCCACTTGGGGAGACCCAGTACTTC
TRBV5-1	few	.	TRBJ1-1	CASSNAANTEAFF	TGCGCCAGCAGCAATGCCGCGAACACTGAAGCTTTCTTT
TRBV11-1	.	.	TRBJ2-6	CASSKTDPGANVLTF	TGTGCCAGCAGCAAGACTGACCCTGGGGCCAACGTCCTGACTTTC
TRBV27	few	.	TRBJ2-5	CASSFAYTQETQYF	TGTGCCAGCAGTTTTGCTTATACTCAAGAGACCCAGTACTTC
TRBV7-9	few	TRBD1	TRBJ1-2	CASSSGQGAINGYTF	TGTGCCAGCAGCTCCGGACAGGGGGCTATCAATGGCTACACCTTC
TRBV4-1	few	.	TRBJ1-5	CASSLGKDMGRQPQHF	TGCGCCAGCAGCCTAGGAAAGGATATGGGGAGGCAGCCCCAGCATTTT
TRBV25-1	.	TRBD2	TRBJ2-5	CASKGSGEETQYF	TGTGCCAGCAAGGGAAGCGGGGAAGAGACCCAGTACTTC
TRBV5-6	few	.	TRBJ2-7	CASSLWSSGSYEQYF	TGTGCCAGCAGCTTGTGGTCGTCAGGCTCCTACGAGCAGTACTTC
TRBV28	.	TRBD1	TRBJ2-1	CASSDRGNEQFF	TGTGCCAGCAGTGACAGGGGCAATGAGCAGTTCTTC
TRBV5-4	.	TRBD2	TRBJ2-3	CASSLDGLAGTGDTQYF	TGTGCCAGCAGCTTGGATGGGCTAGCGGGAACCGGAGATACGCAGTATTTT
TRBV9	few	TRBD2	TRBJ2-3	CASSPPGLAGGTADTQYF	TGTGCCAGCAGCCCCCCGGGACTAGCGGGAGGGACCGCAGATACGCAGTATTTT
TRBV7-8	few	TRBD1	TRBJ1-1	CASSPWTGTDTEAFF	TGTGCCAGCAGCCCCTGGACAGGGACGGATACTGAAGCTTTCTTT
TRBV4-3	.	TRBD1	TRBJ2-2	CASSHRGQGPGELFF	TGCGCCAGCAGCCACAGGGGACAGGGCCCCGGGGAGCTGTTTTTT
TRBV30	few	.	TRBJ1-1	CAWRARGVEAFF	TGTGCCTGGAGAGCGAGGGGAGTTGAAGCTTTCTTC
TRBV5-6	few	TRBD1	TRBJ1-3	CASSLDRSRSGNTIYF	TGTGCCAGCAGCCTGGACAGGTCGAGGTCTGGAAACACCATATATTTT
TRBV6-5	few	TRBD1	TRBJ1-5	CASSPGGESQPQHF	TGTGCCAGCAGTCCAGGGGGCGAGAGTCAGCCCCAGCATTTT
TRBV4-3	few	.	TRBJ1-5	CASSQDLSGFGNQPQHF	TGCGCCAGCAGCCAAGATTTATCGGGATTCGGCAATCAGCCCCAGCATTTT
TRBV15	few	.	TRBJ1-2	CATSRDSIYGYTF	TGTGCCACCAGCAGAGACAGCATCTATGGCTACACCTTC
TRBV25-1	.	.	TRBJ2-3	CASSARGTSTDTQYF	TGTGCCAGCAGTGCCCGAGGGACTAGCACAGATACGCAGTATTTT
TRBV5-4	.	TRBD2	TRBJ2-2	CASSFRGRASGELFF	TGTGCCAGCAGCTTTCGTGGGAGGGCTTCCGGGGAGCTGTTTTTT
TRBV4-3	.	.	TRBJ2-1	CASSQEYPSTLVF	TGCGCCAGCAGCCAAGAGTATCCTTCGACTCTCGTCTTC
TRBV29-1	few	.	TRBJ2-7	CSVTTWARSYEQYF	TGCAGCGTGACGACGTGGGCCCGCTCCTACGAGCAGTACTTC
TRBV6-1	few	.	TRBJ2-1	CASTRASSSYNEQFF	TGTGCCAGCACCCGGGCCTCAAGCTCCTACAATGAGCAGTTCTTC
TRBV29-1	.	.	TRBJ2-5	CSVERIDGGTRSIKTQYF	TGCAGCGTTGAGCGGATAGACGGGGGCACCCGATCAATAAAGACCCAGTACTTC
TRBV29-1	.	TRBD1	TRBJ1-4	CSARQGRDEKLFF	TGCAGCGCGCGACAGGGGAGGGATGAAAAACTGTTTTTT
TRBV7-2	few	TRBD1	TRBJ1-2	CASSSRQGNGYTF	TGTGCCAGCAGCTCCCGACAGGGGAATGGCTACACCTTC
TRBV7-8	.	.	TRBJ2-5	CASGEDYQETQYF	TGTGCCAGCGGAGAGGACTACCAAGAGACCCAGTACTTC
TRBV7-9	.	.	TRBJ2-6	CASSLAGAGANVLTF	TGTGCCAGCAGCTTAGCAGGGGCCGGGGCCAACGTCCTGACTTTC
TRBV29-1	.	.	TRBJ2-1	CSVPGGGPLNEQFF	TGCAGCGTGCCAGGCGGAGGGCCCCTCAATGAGCAGTTCTTC
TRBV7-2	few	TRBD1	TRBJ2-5	CASSVRQGEETQYF	TGTGCCAGCAGCGTACGACAGGGGGAAGAGACCCAGTACTTC
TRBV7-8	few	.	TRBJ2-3	CASSLLADTQYF	TGTGCCAGCAGCTTACTCGCCGATACGCAGTATTTT
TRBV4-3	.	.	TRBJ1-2	CASSQGPIDYGYTF	TGCGCCAGCAGCCAAGGACCAATAGATTATGGCTACACCTTC
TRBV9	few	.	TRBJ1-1	CASSPQVPNTEAFF	TGTGCCAGCAGCCCTCAAGTCCCGAACACTGAAGCTTTCTTT
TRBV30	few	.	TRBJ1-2	CAWSLALAYGYTF	TGTGCCTGGAGTTTGGCGCTCGCCTATGGCTACACCTTC
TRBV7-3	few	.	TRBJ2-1	CASSSGTSSYNEQFF	TGTGCCAGCAGCTCTGGGACGAGCTCCTACAATGAGCAGTTCTTC
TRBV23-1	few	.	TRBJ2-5	CASSPLGHQGKAQYF	TGCGCCAGCAGTCCCTTGGGACACCAGGGGAAGGCCCAGTACTTC
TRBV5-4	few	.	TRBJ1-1	CASRGAVAPMNTEAFF	TGTGCCAGCAGGGGGGCCGTCGCGCCCATGAACACTGAAGCTTTCTTT
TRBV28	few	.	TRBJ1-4	CASSSAGVADEKLFF	TGTGCCAGCAGTTCCGCAGGGGTCGCTGATGAAAAACTGTTTTTT